The entry below describes one T cell receptor beta chain. Its antigen is still unknown. UMIs accompanied the 5'RACE template switching by which TCR beta cDNA was made. Using the 5' RACE reads, TCRdb records one entry per CDR3 protein without DNA. The sample includes about 260,000 distinct CDR3 sequences. This sample stems from a study of T cells expressing NK-cell markers. Findings and caveats of the study: The contribution of dominant NKG2C+ clonotypes to CD8+ T cells in about six donors was about 1.0-8%.

CDR3 size: 12 residues. Germline V gene data show CDR1 as SGHKS and CDR2 as YYEKEE (reference sequence). The chain carries TRBV5-5 and TRBJ2-5; lacking DNA, the TRBD2 call made by TCRdb goes unchecked. The sequencing sample was made of blood T cells: a sorted CD56 or NKG2C T cell subset, CD4+ or CD8+ T cells, or bulk PBMC T cells (not recorded which). The receptor was derived from a man aged 18 to 29 in good health. CDR3 protein: CASSRSEETQYF. The full variable domain, with the rest looked up from reference TRBV5-5 and TRBJ2-5, is DAGVTQSPTHLIKTRGQQVTLRCSPISGHKSVSWYQQVLGQGPQFIFQYYEKEERGRGNFPDRFSARQFPNYSSELNVNALLLGDSALYLCASSRSEETQYFGPGTRLLVL.